This T cell receptor beta chain was sequenced in a study of T cells after yellow fever vaccination. Overall study context: Low-cell-number fractions underwent preparation using SMART-Seq v4 Ultra Low Input. Findings of the study overall: Re-detected after boosting: most primary clones, about 95% of CD4 and over 80% of CD8. A small proportion of clonotypes was detected in both the CD4 and CD8 compartments.

Conversion of TCR transcripts into cDNA relied on 5'RACE template switching, which added a universal primer site and UMIs. Each CDR3 protein gets one entry after TCRdb re-called the 5' RACE reads with MiXCR. The sample includes roughly 310,000 distinct CDR3 sequences, around 4% of them seen just once. In this sample, this clonotype turned up a few times. As yet, its antigen is unknown. Material: PBMCs, obtained on the day of the yellow fever booster vaccination. This receptor was identified in a man between 18 and 29 years old who received the YFV17D yellow fever vaccine.

The CDR3 nucleotides read TGTGCCAGCAGTAGCGGACAGGGTTACGGACGTGATAGCAATCAGCCCCAGCATTTT. It encodes CASSSGQGYGRDSNQPQHF. The rearrangement joins TRBV6-2 or TRBV6-3 to TRBJ1-5; 8 bases line up with TRBD1. The germline V gene has CDR1 MNHEY and CDR2 SVGEGT. CDR3 length equals 19 residues. The V gene end was trimmed by 5 bases and the J gene end by 0 bases; junction bases not matched to a gene: 15.